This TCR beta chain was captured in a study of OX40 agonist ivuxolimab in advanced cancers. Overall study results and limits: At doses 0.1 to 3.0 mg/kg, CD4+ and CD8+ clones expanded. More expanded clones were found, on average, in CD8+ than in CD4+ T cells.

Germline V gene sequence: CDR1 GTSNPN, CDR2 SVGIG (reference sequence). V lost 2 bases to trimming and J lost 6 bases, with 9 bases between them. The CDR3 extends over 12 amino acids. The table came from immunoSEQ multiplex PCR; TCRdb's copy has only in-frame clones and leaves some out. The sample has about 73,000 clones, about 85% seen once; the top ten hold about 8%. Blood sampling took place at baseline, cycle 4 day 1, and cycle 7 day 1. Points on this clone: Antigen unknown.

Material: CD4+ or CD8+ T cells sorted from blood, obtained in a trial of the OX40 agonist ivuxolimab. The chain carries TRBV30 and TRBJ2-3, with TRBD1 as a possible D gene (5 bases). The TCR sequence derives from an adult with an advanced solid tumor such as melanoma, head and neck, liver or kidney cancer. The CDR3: CAWSQQADTQYF. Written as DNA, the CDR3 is TGTGCCTGGAGTCAACAGGCTGATACGCAGTATTTT.